A selection of T cell receptor beta chains follows, all from one sample in a study of T cell changes during pregnancy in multiple sclerosis. Using immunoSEQ multiplex PCR, the repertoire was profiled, and TCRdb retains in-frame clones only, with some absent. The sample yields tens of thousands of clones, less than 90% seen once. Here the sequenced sample was CD4+ T cells from peripheral blood mononuclear cells, taken in the first trimester of pregnancy. The receptor set was obtained from a female donor with multiple sclerosis, enrolled in a pregnancy study. Both conserved end residues are trimmed from each CDR3. The order of the fields is CDR3 length, V gene, J gene, CDR3 protein.

13	TRBV6-4	TRBJ2-1	ASSDPRLLTNEQF
15	TRBV9	TRBJ2-1	ASSAPLRLADDNEQF
13	TRBV30	TRBJ2-1	AWSVASGRWGEQF
11	TRBV13	TRBJ2-7	ASSLLGLHEQY
16	TRBV27	TRBJ2-2	ASSFRDRFLKNTGELF
16	TRBV19	TRBJ2-5	ASSISILAGLSQETQY
13	TRBV27	TRBJ1-1	ASSFGTGLNTEAF
14	TRBV21-1	TRBJ2-7	ASRPPWDIVTYEQY
15	TRBV28	TRBJ2-7	ASSSPPGLAVLREQY
12	TRBV5-6	TRBJ1-2	ASTVPGQGNGYT
11	TRBV6-1	TRBJ2-7	ASRRQGGDEQY
15	TRBV11-1	TRBJ2-1	ASSSLAGVLSYNEQF
11	TRBV5-1	TRBJ2-1	ASSPGVNNEQF
13	TRBV6-1	TRBJ2-4	ASSEHRPGVNIQY
16	TRBV6-4	TRBJ2-3	ASSDSGTGEKITDTQY
13	TRBV27	TRBJ2-1	ASSSTKGASNEQF
10	TRBV30	TRBJ2-3	AWSFLSDTQY
11	TRBV9	TRBJ2-7	ASSPNEGYEQY
13	TRBV9	TRBJ1-5	ASSADSLSNQPQH
12	TRBV23-1	TRBJ2-7	ASSLRECSYEQY
13	TRBV5-1	TRBJ1-1	ASSLGTASNTEAF
11	TRBV27	TRBJ1-2	ASSYDLRDGYT
12	TRBV5-1	TRBJ2-3	ASSLTGAKDTQY
12	TRBV19	TRBJ1-3	ASRDRASGNTIY
15	TRBV7-8	TRBJ2-2	ASSLGPSGSSAGELF
14	TRBV5-4	TRBJ2-5	ASSLSRLVGQETQY
13	TRBV11-3	TRBJ2-2	ASGSGGANTGELF
12	TRBV6-5	TRBJ2-5	ASSRGAGGETQY
15	TRBV7-2	TRBJ2-7	ASSLAVTSGLSYEQY
14	TRBV5-4	TRBJ2-3	ASSLGTSGRSDTQY
13	TRBV5-1	TRBJ2-3	ASSSGQLGADTQY
11	TRBV18	TRBJ1-1	ASSPQGNTEAF
12	TRBV25-1	TRBJ2-1	ASRGHRRSNEQF
14	TRBV5-1	TRBJ2-3	ASSSPGLAGADTQY
9	TRBV6-1	TRBJ1-1	ASSEFGEAF
14	TRBV18	TRBJ2-3	ASSPLSAGITDTQY
14	TRBV30	TRBJ1-5	AWRSGSPVGDQPQH
11	TRBV19	TRBJ2-7	ASSNRGSDEQY
12	TRBV27	TRBJ1-5	ASSFRGQARPQH
15	TRBV11-2	TRBJ1-1	ASSLDGVAGRSTEAF
17	TRBV7-9	TRBJ2-6	ASSAPGGSLNSGANVLT
11	TRBV7-2	TRBJ2-2	ASREAGTGELF
11	TRBV5-1	TRBJ1-2	ASSPDSLYGYT
12	TRBV5-6	TRBJ2-5	ASSLAREAVSQY
12	TRBV7-9	TRBJ1-4	ASARQDPNEKLF
13	TRBV4-3	TRBJ2-3	ASSPLLGQGNTQY
11	TRBV2	TRBJ1-2	ASSEGESYGYT
12	TRBV6-6	TRBJ2-2	ASIALGGAGELF
13	TRBV28	TRBJ2-1	ASRDSGGQYNEQF
12	TRBV7-2	TRBJ1-5	ASSEDRYNQPQH
12	TRBV6-5	TRBJ2-1	ASMPSGRYNEQF
13	TRBV7-9	TRBJ2-3	ASSLAAGVADTQY